In this sample, the clone carrying this T cell receptor (beta chain) turned up a few times. The CDR3 contains 16 residues. J was trimmed by 4 bases and V by 7 bases; bases with no gene match: 11. The data were obtained in a study of human T cells and chemical hapten exposure. During construction of the library, unique molecular identifiers were attached to individual cDNA molecules for quantitative, reproducible TCR counting. TCRdb reanalysed the RACE reads using MiXCR and keeps one entry per CDR3 protein. The sample contains roughly 120,000 distinct CDR3 sequences, about 12% of which appear only once. Time point specified: patch test 1, 2 weeks after DPC sensitization. Treatment defined: therapeutic diphenylcyclopropenone sensitization with weekly scalp DPC.

The J gene is TRBJ2-2, the V gene TRBV12-3 or TRBV12-4; 8 bases fit TRBD2. This receptor was identified in a woman aged 45 to 65 with alopecia areata. Some clones in this sample may be carry-over from other donors' samples. The input for sequencing was whole blood, taken in connection with sensitization to the hapten diphenylcyclopropenone (DPC). The CDR3 reads CASTATPAGATGELFF. DNA of the CDR3: TGTGCCAGCACCGCAACGCCAGCGGGGGCCACCGGGGAGCTGTTTTTT.